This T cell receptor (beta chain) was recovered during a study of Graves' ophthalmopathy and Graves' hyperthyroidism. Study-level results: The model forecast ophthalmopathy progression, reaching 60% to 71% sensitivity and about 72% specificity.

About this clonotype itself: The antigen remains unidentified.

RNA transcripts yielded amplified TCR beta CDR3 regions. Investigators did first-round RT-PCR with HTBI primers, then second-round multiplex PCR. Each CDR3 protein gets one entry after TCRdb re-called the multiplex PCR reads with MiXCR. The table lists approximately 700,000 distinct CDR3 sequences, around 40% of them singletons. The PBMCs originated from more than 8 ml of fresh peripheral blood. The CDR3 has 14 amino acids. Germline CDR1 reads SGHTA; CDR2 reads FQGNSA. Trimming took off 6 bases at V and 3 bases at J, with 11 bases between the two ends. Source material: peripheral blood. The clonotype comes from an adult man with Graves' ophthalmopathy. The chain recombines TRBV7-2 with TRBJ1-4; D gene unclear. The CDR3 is CASRLWGANEKLFF. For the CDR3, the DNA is TGTGCCAGCAGGTTGTGGGGTGCTAATGAAAAACTGTTTTTT.